This TCR beta chain is from a study of T-cell memory formation after mild COVID-19. Across the whole study: There were largely donor-specific TCR clusters. General study findings and limits: Contracting CD4+ clones sat mainly in CM and EM; CD8+ in EMRA. Pre-infection memory already had some responding clones, implying cross-reactive memory joined.

This CDR3 has 14 amino acids. J gave up 10 bases and V 4 bases, and 6 bases lay outside the gene matches. TCRdb itself ran the 5' RACE reads through MiXCR, one entry per CDR3 protein. This table has fewer than 400,000 distinct CDR3 sequences, 15% to 20% appearing once. As to this clonotype: Its antigen is undetermined.

The rearrangement links TRBV12-3 or TRBV12-4 to TRBJ2-1, with TRBD1 identical over 11 bases. The clonotype originates from a man aged 18 to 30 who had mild COVID-19 (a few samples of this study predate the infection). Cell type and time point are not known. Sequencing was carried out using PBMCs or a T cell subset sorted from them (not recorded which). CDR3 in DNA: TGTGCCAGCAGTTGGACAGGGGGCTCTCGGGAGCAGTTCTTC. This codes for CASSWTGGSREQFF.